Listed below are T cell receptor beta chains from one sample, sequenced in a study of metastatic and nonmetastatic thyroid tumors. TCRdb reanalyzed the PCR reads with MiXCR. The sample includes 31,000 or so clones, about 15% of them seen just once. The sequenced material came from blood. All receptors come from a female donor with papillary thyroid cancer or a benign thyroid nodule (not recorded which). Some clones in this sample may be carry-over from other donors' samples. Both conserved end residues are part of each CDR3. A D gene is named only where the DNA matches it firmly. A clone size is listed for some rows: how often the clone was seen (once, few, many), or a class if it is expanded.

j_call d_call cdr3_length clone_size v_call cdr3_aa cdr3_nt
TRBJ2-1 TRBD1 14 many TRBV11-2 CASSPGTGGHEQFF TGTGCCAGCAGTCCCGGGACAGGGGGACATGAGCAGTTCTTC
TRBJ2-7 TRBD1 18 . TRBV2 CASSEKLLGDSATYEQYF TGTGCCAGCAGTGAAAAGCTTCTAGGGGACAGCGCTACCTACGAGCAGTACTTC
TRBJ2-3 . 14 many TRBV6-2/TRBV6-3 CASSSSSDTDTQYF TGTGCCAGCAGTTCGTCTAGCGACACAGATACGCAGTATTTT
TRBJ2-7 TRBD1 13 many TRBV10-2 CASTGQGRGEQYF TGCGCCAGCACCGGACAGGGGAGGGGCGAGCAGTACTTC
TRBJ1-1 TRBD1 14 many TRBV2 CASSPTGQVPEAFF TGTGCCAGCAGTCCAACGGGACAGGTTCCTGAAGCTTTCTTT
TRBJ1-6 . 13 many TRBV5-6 CASSLGNNSPLHF TGTGCCAGCAGCTTGGGTAATAATTCACCCCTCCACTTT
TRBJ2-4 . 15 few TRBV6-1 CAISEVSRVGNIQYF TGTGCCATCAGTGAAGTGTCGAGAGTGGGAAACATTCAGTACTTC
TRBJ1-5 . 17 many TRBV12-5 CASGLVLGPQPTEPQHF TGTGCTAGTGGTTTGGTACTCGGGCCCCAACCAACGGAGCCCCAGCATTTT
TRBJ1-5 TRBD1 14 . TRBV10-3 CAIRADREGQPQHF TGTGCCATCAGGGCAGACAGGGAGGGTCAGCCCCAGCATTTT
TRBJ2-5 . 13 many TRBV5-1 CASSLEAAGTQYF TGCGCCAGCAGCTTGGAGGCCGCAGGGACCCAGTACTTC
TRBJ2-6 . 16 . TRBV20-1 CSAEDTVLSGANVLTF TGCAGTGCCGAGGACACAGTCCTCTCTGGGGCCAACGTCCTGACTTTC
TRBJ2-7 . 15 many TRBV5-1 CASSREAGITYEQYF TGCGCCAGCAGCAGGGAAGCAGGAATTACCTACGAGCAGTACTTC
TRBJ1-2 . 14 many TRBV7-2 CASSLGSFNYGYTF TGTGCCAGCAGCTTAGGATCGTTTAACTATGGCTACACCTTC
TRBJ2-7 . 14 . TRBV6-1 CASQPRDYSYEQYF TGTGCCAGCCAACCCCGTGATTACTCCTACGAGCAGTACTTC
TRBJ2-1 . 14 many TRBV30 CAWSRTSSYNEQFF TGTGCCTGGAGTAGAACGAGCTCCTACAATGAGCAGTTCTTC
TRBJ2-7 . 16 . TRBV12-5 CASAHVVGRVLYEQYF TGTGCTAGTGCCCATGTGGTGGGACGGGTCCTCTACGAGCAGTACTTC
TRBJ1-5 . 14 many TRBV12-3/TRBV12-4 CASSRGAGNQPQHF TGTGCCAGCAGTCGCGGGGCAGGGAATCAGCCCCAGCATTTT
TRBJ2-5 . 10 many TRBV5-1 CASSLETQYF TGCGCCAGCAGCCTCGAGACCCAGTACTTC
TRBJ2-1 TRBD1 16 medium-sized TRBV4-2 CASSQDPGTGYNEQFF TGTGCCAGCAGCCAAGATCCCGGGACAGGCTACAATGAGCAGTTCTTC
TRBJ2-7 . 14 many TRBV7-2 CASSLEAQAYEQYF TGTGCCAGTAGCTTAGAGGCACAGGCCTACGAGCAGTACTTC